Included here is one TCR beta chain sequence, with context. Its specificity is unknown. The junction departs from germline at one end; a sequencing error may be responsible. This entry is derived from a study of CD8 T cells in ankylosing spondylitis. The study's findings and limits: Reportedly, disease-linked clones are significantly enriched in ankylosing spondylitis patients' matched synovial fluid. Past research had described some motif variants in reactive arthritis synovial fluid and blood.

Researchers built TCR beta libraries using quantitative 5'-RACE with molecular barcodes. MiXCR, applied by TCRdb to the 5' RACE reads, yields one record per CDR3 protein. The table records tens of thousands of distinct CDR3 sequences, less than 4% of them present only once. This receptor was identified in a male donor with ankylosing spondylitis or in good health (not recorded which). The sequenced sample consisted of blood, either unsorted or a sorted T cell fraction (not recorded which).

This CDR3 is CASTVLAGSYNEQLF. Here the CDR3 DNA reads TGTGCCAGCACCGTACTAGCGGGCTCCTACAATGAGCAGCTCTTC. This chain connects TRBV9 to TRBJ2-1, with 9 bases lining up with TRBD2. CDR3 length: 15 amino acids. Germline V CDR1 and CDR2: SGDLS, YYNGEE.